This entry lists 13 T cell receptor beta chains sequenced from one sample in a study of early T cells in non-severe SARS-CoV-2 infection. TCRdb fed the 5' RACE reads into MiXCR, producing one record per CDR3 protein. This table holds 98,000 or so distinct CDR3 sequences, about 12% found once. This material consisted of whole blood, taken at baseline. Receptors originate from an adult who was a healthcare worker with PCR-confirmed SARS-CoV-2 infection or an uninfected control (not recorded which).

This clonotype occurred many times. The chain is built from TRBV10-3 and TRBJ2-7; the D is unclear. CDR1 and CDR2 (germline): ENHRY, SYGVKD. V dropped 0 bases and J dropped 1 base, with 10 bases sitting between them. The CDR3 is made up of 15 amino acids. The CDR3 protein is CAISESNPGSYEQYF. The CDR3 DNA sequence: TGTGCCATCAGTGAGTCGAATCCCGGATCCTACGAGCAGTACTTC.

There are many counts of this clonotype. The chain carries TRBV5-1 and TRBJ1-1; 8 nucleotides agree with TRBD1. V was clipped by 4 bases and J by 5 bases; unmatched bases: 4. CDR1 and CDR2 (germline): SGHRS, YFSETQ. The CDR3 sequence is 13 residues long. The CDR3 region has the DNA TGCGCCAGCAGCAGACAGGGGCAGACTGAAGCTTTCTTT. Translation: CASSRQGQTEAFF.

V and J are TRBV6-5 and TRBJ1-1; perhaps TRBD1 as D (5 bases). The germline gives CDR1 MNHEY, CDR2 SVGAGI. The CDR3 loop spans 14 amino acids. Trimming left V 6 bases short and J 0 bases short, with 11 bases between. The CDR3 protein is CASRQAGLNTEAFF. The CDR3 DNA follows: TGTGCCAGCAGACAGGCCGGCTTGAACACTGAAGCTTTCTTT.

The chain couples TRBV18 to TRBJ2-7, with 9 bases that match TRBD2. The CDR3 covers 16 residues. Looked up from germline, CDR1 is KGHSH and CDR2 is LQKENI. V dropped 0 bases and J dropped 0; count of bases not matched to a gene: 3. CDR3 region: CASSPPGTSFSYEQYF. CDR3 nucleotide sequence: TGTGCCAGCTCACCACCCGGGACTAGCTTCTCCTACGAGCAGTACTTC.

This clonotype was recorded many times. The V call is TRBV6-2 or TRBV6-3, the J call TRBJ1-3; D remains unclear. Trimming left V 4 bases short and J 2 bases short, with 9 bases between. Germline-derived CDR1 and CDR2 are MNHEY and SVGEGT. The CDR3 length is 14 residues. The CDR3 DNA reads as TGTGCCAGCAGTTCCACGTTTACTGGAAACACCATATATTTT. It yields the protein CASSSTFTGNTIYF.

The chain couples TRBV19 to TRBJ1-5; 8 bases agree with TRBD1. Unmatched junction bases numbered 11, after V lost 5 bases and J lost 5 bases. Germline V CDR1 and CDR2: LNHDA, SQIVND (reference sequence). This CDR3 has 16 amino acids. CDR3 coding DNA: TGTGCCAGTAGTCCCCTCCGACAGGGGAGCGATCAGCCCCAGCATTTT. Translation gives CASSPLRQGSDQPQHF. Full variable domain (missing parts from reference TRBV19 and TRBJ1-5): DGGITQSPKYLFRKEGQNVTLSCEQNLNHDAMYWYRQDPGQGLRLIYYSQIVNDFQKGDIAEGYSVSREKKESFPLTVTSAQKNPTAFYLCASSPLRQGSDQPQHFGDGTRLSIL.

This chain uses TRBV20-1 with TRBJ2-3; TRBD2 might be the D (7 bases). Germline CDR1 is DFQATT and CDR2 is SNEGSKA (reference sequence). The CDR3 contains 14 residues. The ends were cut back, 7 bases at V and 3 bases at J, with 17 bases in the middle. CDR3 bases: TGCAGTGGCGGAAGGGGGGGGATGACAGATACGCAGTATTTT. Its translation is CSGGRGGMTDTQYF.

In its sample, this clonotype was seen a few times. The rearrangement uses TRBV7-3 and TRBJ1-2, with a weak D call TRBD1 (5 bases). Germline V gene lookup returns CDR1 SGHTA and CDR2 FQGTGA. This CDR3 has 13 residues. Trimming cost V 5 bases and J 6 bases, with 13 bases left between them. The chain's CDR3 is CASSPEGIHGYTF. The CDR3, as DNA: TGTGCCAGCAGCCCGGAGGGGATCCATGGCTACACCTTC.

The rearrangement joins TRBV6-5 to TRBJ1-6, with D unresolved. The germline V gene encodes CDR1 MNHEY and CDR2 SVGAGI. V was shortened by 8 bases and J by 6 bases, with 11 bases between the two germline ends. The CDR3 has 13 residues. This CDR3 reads CASRREINSPLHF. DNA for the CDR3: TGTGCCAGCCGGAGAGAAATTAATTCACCCCTCCACTTT.

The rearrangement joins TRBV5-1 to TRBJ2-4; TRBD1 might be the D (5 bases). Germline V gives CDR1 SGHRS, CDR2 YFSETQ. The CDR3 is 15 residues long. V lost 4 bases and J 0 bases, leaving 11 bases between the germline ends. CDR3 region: CASSPDTGAKNIQYF. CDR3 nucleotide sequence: TGCGCCAGCAGCCCAGACACAGGAGCCAAAAACATTCAGTACTTC.

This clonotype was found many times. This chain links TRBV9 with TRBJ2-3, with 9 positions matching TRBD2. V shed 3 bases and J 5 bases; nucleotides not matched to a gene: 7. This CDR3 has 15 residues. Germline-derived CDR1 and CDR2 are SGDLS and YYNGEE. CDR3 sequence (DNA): TGTGCCAGCAGCGAGCCGGGACTAGCTTTAGATACGCAGTATTTT. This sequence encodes CASSEPGLALDTQYF.

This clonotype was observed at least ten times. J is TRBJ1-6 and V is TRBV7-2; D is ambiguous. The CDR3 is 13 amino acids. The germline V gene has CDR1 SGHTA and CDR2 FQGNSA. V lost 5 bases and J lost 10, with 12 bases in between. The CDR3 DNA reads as TGTGCCAGCAGCCTCCAGAGTGGCTCACCCCTCCACTTT. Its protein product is CASSLQSGSPLHF.

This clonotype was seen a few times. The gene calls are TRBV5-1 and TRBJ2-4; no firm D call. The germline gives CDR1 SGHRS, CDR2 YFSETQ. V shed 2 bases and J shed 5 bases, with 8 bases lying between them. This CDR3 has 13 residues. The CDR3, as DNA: TGCGCCAGCAGCTTCGGCAGCCAAAACATTCAGTACTTC. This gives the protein CASSFGSQNIQYF.